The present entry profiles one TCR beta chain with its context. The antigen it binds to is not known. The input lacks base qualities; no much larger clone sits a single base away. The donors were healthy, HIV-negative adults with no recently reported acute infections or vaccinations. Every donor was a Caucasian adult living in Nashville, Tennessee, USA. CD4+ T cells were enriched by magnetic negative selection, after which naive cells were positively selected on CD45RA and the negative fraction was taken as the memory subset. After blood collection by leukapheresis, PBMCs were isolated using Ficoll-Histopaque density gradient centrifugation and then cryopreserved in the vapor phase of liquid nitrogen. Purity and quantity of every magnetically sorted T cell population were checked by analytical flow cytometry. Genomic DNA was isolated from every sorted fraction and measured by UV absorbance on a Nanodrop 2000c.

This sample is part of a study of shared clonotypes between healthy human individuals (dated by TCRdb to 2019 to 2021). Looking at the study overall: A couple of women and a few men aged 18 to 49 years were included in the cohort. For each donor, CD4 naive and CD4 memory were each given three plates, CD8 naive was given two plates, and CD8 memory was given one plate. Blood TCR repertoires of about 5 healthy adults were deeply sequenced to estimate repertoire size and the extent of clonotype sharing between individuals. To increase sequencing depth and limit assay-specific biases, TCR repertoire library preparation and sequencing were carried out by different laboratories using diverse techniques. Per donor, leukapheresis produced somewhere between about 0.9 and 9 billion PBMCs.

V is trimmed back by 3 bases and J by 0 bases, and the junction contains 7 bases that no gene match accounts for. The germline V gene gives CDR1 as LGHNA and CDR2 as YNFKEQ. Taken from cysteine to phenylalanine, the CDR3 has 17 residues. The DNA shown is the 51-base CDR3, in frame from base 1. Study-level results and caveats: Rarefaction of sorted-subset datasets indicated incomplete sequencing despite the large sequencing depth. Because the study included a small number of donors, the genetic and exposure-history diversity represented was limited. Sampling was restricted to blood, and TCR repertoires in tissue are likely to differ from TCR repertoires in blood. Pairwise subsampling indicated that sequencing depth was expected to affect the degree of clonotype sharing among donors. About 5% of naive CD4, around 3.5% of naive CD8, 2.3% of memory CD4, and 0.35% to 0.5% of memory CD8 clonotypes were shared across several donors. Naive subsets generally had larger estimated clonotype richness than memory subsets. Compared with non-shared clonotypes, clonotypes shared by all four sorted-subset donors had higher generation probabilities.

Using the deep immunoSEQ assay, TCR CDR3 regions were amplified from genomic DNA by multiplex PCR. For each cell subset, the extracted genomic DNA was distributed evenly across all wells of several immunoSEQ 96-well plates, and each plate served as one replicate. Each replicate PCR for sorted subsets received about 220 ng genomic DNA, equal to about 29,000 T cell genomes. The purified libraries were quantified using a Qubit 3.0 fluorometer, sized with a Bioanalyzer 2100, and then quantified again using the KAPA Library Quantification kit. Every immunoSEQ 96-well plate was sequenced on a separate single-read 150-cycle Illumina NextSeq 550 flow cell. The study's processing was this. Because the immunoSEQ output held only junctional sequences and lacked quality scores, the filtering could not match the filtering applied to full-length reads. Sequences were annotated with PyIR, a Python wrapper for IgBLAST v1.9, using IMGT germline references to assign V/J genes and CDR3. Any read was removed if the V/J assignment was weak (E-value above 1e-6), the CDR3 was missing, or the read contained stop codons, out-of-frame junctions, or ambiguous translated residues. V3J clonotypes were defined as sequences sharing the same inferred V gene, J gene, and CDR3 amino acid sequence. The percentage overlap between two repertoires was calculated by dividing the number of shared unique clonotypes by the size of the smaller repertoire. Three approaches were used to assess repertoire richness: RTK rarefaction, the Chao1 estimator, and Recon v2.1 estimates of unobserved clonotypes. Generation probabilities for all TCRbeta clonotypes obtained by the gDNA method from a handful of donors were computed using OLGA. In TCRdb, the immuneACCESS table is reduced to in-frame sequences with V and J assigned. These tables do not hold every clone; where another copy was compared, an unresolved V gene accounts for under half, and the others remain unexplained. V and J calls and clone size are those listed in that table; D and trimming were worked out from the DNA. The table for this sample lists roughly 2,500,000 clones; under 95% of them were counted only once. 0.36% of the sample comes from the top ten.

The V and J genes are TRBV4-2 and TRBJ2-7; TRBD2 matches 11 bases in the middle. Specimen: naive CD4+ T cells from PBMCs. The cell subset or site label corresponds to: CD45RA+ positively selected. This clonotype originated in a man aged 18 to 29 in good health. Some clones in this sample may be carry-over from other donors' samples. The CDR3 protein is CASSQETSGRPSYEQYF. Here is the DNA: TGTGCCAGCAGCCAGGAAACTAGCGGGAGACCCTCCTACGAGCAGTACTTC.